Below, 23 T cell receptor beta chains from the same sample are listed, as sequenced in a study of OX40 agonist ivuxolimab in advanced cancers. The data were produced by immunoSEQ multiplex PCR, yet TCRdb's version contains in-frame clones alone and is incomplete. Among roughly 20,000 clones listed, approximately 77% were seen once. Sequencing used CD4+ or CD8+ T cells sorted from blood, obtained in a trial of the OX40 agonist ivuxolimab. Receptors were obtained from an adult with an advanced solid tumor such as melanoma, head and neck, liver or kidney cancer.

The chain joins TRBV5-1 to TRBJ2-2, with 9 bases lining up with TRBD1. This CDR3 region has 14 residues. V lost 10 bases, J lost 7 bases, and 11 bases stayed unmatched. Germline lookup yields CDR1 SGHRS and CDR2 YFSETQ. CDR3 loop: CARAGQGGGGELFF. The DNA of the CDR3 is TGCGCCCGGGCGGGACAGGGTGGAGGCGGGGAGCTGTTTTTT.

The chain is built from TRBV7-3 and TRBJ2-2; D may be TRBD1 or TRBD2 (5 bases each). Per germline, CDR1 SGHTA and CDR2 FQGTGA. V was cut by 0 bases and J by 6 bases, with 8 bases left in between. This CDR3 has 14 amino acids. The CDR3 spells CASSLTGVPGELFF. CDR3 coding DNA: TGTGCCAGCAGCTTAACGGGGGTGCCCGGGGAGCTGTTTTTT.

This clone has a single count. The chain combines TRBV7-6 with TRBJ1-5; D is unclear. Deletions cut 5 bases from V and 8 bases from J, with 16 bases between. The CDR3 is 14 residues long. In germline, CDR1 is SGHVS, CDR2 FNYEAQ. This chain's CDR3 is CASSATPGREPQHF. DNA for the CDR3: TGTGCCAGCAGCGCCACTCCTGGGAGGGAGCCCCAGCATTTT. Full variable domain (remainder filled in from reference TRBV7-6 and TRBJ1-5): GAGVSQSPRYKVTKRGQDVALRCDPISGHVSLYWYRQALGQGPEFLTYFNYEAQQDKSGLPNDRFSAERPEGSISTLTIQRTEQRDSAMYRCASSATPGREPQHFGDGTRLSIL.

This chain connects TRBV25-1 to TRBJ1-1; 9 nucleotides line up with TRBD1. CDR1 MGHDK and CDR2 SYGVNS come from the germline V gene. The CDR3 is 17 residues long. Trimming removed 0 bases from V and 3 bases from J; junction bases left unmatched: 8. CDR3: CASSEYGVGQGDTEAFF. In DNA form, the CDR3 reads TGTGCCAGCAGTGAATACGGGGTGGGACAGGGTGACACTGAAGCTTTCTTT.

The J gene is TRBJ2-7, the V gene TRBV7-9; D is undetermined. V was clipped by 2 bases and J by 2 bases, with 4 bases between them. CDR1 is SEHNR, CDR2 FQNEAQ, per germline (reference sequence). CDR3 length equals 12 residues. CDR3 residues: CASSLTPYEQYF. CDR3 in DNA: TGTGCCAGCAGCTTAACCCCCTACGAGCAGTACTTC.

This chain connects TRBV19 to TRBJ1-3; no clear D. The CDR3 runs to 14 residues. The germline CDR1 and CDR2 sequences are LNHDA and SQIVND (reference sequence). V lost 1 base and J 11 bases, leaving 15 bases between the germline ends. DNA for the CDR3: TGTGCCAGTAGTATAGGGGCTGTTCTAGCGGCCATATATTTT. Translated: CASSIGAVLAAIYF.

This chain links TRBV5-3 with TRBJ1-5, with D maybe TRBD1 (6 bases). TRBV5-3 is an open reading frame, and its role is uncertain. The CDR3 spans 20 residues. Trimming removed 4 bases from V and 1 base from J, with 27 bases in between. CDR3 region: CARSLRGHLPFKQSNQPQHF. The CDR3 coding sequence is TGTGCCAGAAGCCTGCGGGGGCACCTTCCTTTTAAGCAAAGCAATCAGCCCCAGCATTTT.

The V call is TRBV4-2, the J call TRBJ1-2; 9 bases are a match to TRBD1. The CDR3 has 17 amino acids. Trimming took 0 bases from V and 4 from J; bases not matched to a gene: 9. Germline V gives CDR1 LGHNA, CDR2 YNFKEQ. The CDR3 loop is CASSQEETGTGTYGYTF. CDR3 sequence (DNA): TGTGCCAGCAGCCAAGAGGAAACCGGGACAGGGACCTATGGCTACACCTTC.

In this sample, this clone turned up a few times. The J gene is TRBJ1-5, the V gene TRBV6-5; D unclear. Per the germline V gene, CDR1 is MNHEY and CDR2 is SVGAGI. Trimming cost V 2 bases and J 7 bases, with 9 bases left between them. CDR3 length: 13 amino acids. CDR3 nucleotide sequence: TGTGCCAGCAGTTACAACAGCTGGCAGCCCCAGCATTTT. The encoded protein is CASSYNSWQPQHF.

The chain joins TRBV7-3 to TRBJ1-4; D is ambiguous. This CDR3 contains 15 residues. Trimming took 0 bases from V and 5 from J, leaving 10 bases between them. The germline CDR1 and CDR2 sequences are SGHTA and FQGTGA. The CDR3, as DNA: TGTGCCAGCAGCTTAACGCTAGTCTCAAATGAAAAACTGTTTTTT. Translating it yields CASSLTLVSNEKLFF.

The gene calls are TRBV13 and TRBJ2-3; 14 bases line up with TRBD2. V lost 1 base, J lost 5 bases, and 5 bases stayed unmatched. This CDR3 has 17 residues. The germline V gene has CDR1 PRHDT and CDR2 FYEKMQ (reference sequence). CDR3 DNA sequence: TGTGCCAGCAGCTTAGATTCCGGGACTAGCGGGGGAGATACGCAGTATTTT. Its translation: CASSLDSGTSGGDTQYF.

V usage is TRBV9 and J usage is TRBJ1-2; weak D call: TRBD1 (5 bases). Germline CDR1 and CDR2: SGDLS and YYNGEE. With 4 bases removed from V and 0 bases from J, the gap between germline ends came to 25 bases. The CDR3 runs to 19 residues. The CDR3 reads CASSTFHGTDQRTNYGYTF. CDR3 DNA sequence: TGTGCCAGCAGCACCTTCCACGGGACGGACCAGAGGACTAACTATGGCTACACCTTC.

In the case of this clone: The CDR3 does not close with the conserved phenylalanine or tryptophan, likely indicating a read error. CDR3 in amino acids: CASSPSGGGYEQYL. CDR3 DNA sequence: TGTGCCAGCAGTCCTAGCGGGGGGGGCTACGAGCAGTACCTC. The chain is built from TRBV6-1 and TRBJ2-7; 12 bases line up with TRBD2. The V segment lost 5 bases and the J segment 3 bases; nucleotides outside the gene matches: 2. This CDR3 comprises 14 residues. Per germline, CDR1 MNHNS and CDR2 SASEGT.

The sample holds a few counts of this clone. The V call is TRBV28, the J call TRBJ1-4; D may be TRBD1 (5 bases). Trimming left V 2 bases short and J 4 bases short, with 11 bases between. Germline V gives CDR1 MDHEN, CDR2 SYDVKM. The CDR3 is 15 residues long. The DNA of the CDR3 is TGTGCCAGCAGTTTAGAGGGACGCAGTAATGAAAAACTGTTTTTT. This encodes CASSLEGRSNEKLFF.

To note about this clone: The limits of the CDR3 on the DNA are not certain, so only TCRdb's listed CDR3 is given. The chain combines TRBV21-1 with TRBJ2-2; the table's D call TRBD1 went unverified against the DNA. TRBV21-1 is flagged as a pseudogene. Ends included, the CDR3 has 19 residues. The CDR3: CASTLPVGQGNENTGELFF.

The chain is built from TRBV5-1 and TRBJ2-7; D tentatively fits TRBD1 or TRBD2 (5 bases each). Trimming stripped 5 bases from V and 2 bases from J, with 8 bases between. Germline V CDR1 and CDR2: SGHRS, YFSETQ. The CDR3 spans 12 residues. The CDR3 DNA sequence: TGCGCCAGCAGGAGGGACGCCTACGAGCAGTACTTC. This gives the protein CASRRDAYEQYF.

This clone is labeled medium-sized. The rearrangement uses TRBV11-1 and TRBJ1-5; D perhaps matches TRBD1 (6 bases). The CDR3 is made up of 15 amino acids. Germline lookup yields CDR1 SGHAT and CDR2 FQDESV (reference sequence). The V end lost 5 bases, the J end lost 0 bases, and 11 bases lay between the germline ends. The CDR3 spells CASSATGDSNQPQHF. The CDR3 bases are TGTGCCAGCAGCGCGACAGGAGATAGCAATCAGCCCCAGCATTTT.

The rearrangement links TRBV6-5 to TRBJ2-7; D call uncertain. The V and J ends lost 4 bases and 5 bases respectively, with 6 bases between them. Germline assignment: CDR1 MNHEY and CDR2 SVGAGI. CDR3 length: 11 amino acids. The CDR3 is CASSWGNEQYF. In DNA form, the CDR3 reads TGTGCCAGCAGTTGGGGTAACGAGCAGTACTTC.

Regarding this clone: This is likely an artifact of a read error, given a far larger clone one base away. The same CDR3 is also encoded by other DNA sequences in this sample. The chain couples TRBV29-1 to TRBJ2-1; 7 bases are a match to TRBD2. Germline CDR1 is SQVTM and CDR2 is ANQGSEA. This CDR3 has 18 residues. The CDR3 DNA is TGCAGCGTGGAAGGTGGGGGAGGGGCAGGAGGTTCCTACAATGAGCAGTTCTTC. Translated, it gives CSVEGGGGAGGSYNEQFF.

The V and J genes are TRBV2 and TRBJ2-7; 10 bases align to TRBD2. The CDR3 spans 14 residues. Trimming cost V 5 bases and J 3 bases; bases outside gene matches: 4. Germline loops: CDR1 SNHLY, CDR2 FYNNEI. This CDR3 reads CASSWTSGNYEQYF. CDR3 DNA sequence: TGTGCCAGCAGTTGGACTAGCGGAAACTACGAGCAGTACTTC.

The CDR3 DNA reads TGTGCCAGCAGTATACCGGGACTAGCGGGAGAGCAGTACTTC. Protein sequence: CASSIPGLAGEQYF. The V and J genes are TRBV28 and TRBJ2-7, with 13 bases lining up with TRBD2. The V gene's germline CDR1 is MDHEN and CDR2 SYDVKM. With 5 bases clipped from V and 7 bases from J, the junction kept 5 bases outside the gene matches. This CDR3 has 14 residues. Combining the CDR3 with reference TRBV28 and TRBJ2-7 gives the whole variable domain DVKVTQSSRYLVKRTGEKVFLECVQDMDHENMFWYRQDPGLGLRLIYFSYDVKMKEKGDIPEGYSVSREKKERFSLILESASTNQTSMYLCASSIPGLAGEQYFGPGTRLTVT.

The chain uses TRBV13 and TRBJ2-3, with TRBD2 matching 8 bases. Germline V gives CDR1 PRHDT, CDR2 FYEKMQ (reference sequence). Trimming cost V 5 bases and J 2 bases; bases outside gene matches: 12. The CDR3 spans 17 residues. CDR3 loop: CASSGRERGRITDTQYF. CDR3 bases: TGTGCCAGCAGCGGCCGGGAGCGGGGGCGAATCACAGATACGCAGTATTTT.

This chain connects TRBV29-1 to TRBJ2-7; D gene unclear. V lost 1 base to trimming and J lost 0 bases, with 7 bases between them. This CDR3 has 13 amino acids. The germline gives CDR1 SQVTM, CDR2 ANQGSEA. The CDR3 reads CSVEVVNSYEQYF. DNA of the CDR3: TGCAGCGTTGAAGTTGTGAACTCCTACGAGCAGTACTTC.